The T cell receptor (beta chain) under discussion was sequenced for a study of identical twins. The CDR3 extends over 20 amino acids. V lost 3 bases to trimming and J lost 0 bases; unmatched junction nucleotides: 11. Germline-derived CDR1 and CDR2 are SGHVS and FQNEAQ. TCRdb analysed the 5' RACE reads with MiXCR anew, one entry per CDR3 protein. The table records about 200,000 distinct CDR3 sequences, less than 10% of them present only once. This clonotype was obtained from a woman between 18 and 29 years old in good health. The sequenced material came from memory (CD45RO+) T cells sorted from blood. J is TRBJ2-6 and V is TRBV7-8, with 10 bases that match TRBD2. The CDR3, as DNA: TGTGCCAGCAGCTTGGGACTAGCGCTCAGATCAGGCTCTGGGGCCAACGTCCTGACTTTC. This gives the protein CASSLGLALRSGSGANVLTF. Looking up the rest from reference TRBV7-8 and TRBJ2-6 gives the full variable domain: GAGVSQSPRYKVAKRGQDVALRCDPISGHVSLFWYQQALGQGPEFLTYFQNEAQLDKSGLPSDRFFAERPEGSVSTLKIQRTQQEDSAVYLCASSLGLALRSGSGANVLTFGAGSRLTVL.